The rows below give T cell receptor beta chains drawn from one sample of a study of cytomegalovirus exposure and HLA in healthy donors. Produced via immunoSEQ multiplex PCR; TCRdb's table is partial and in-frame only. The data show 150,000 to 200,000 clones, nearly 90% seen once. The sample taken for sequencing was PBMCs. These receptors were obtained from a young man in good health and CMV-seropositive. Each CDR3 is given with its conserved first and last residue. D genes are given only for firm matches. Only part of the rows carry a size: once, few, many, or a class if the clone is expanded.

D gene,V gene,J gene,clone size,CDR3 DNA,CDR3 protein
TRBD2,TRBV13,TRBJ2-1,.,TGTGCCAGCAGCTCCTCGACCGTAGCGGGAGTCTTATACAATGAGCAGTTCTTC,CASSSSTVAGVLYNEQFF
.,TRBV5-6,TRBJ2-7,.,TGTGCCAGCAGCTTGCGGGGGTTATACTACGAGCAGTACTTC,CASSLRGLYYEQYF
.,TRBV7-2,TRBJ1-1,.,TGTGCCAGCAGCTCCTCCTTCGCTGAAGCTTTCTTT,CASSSSFAEAFF
.,TRBV5-6,TRBJ2-7,.,TGTGCCAGCAGCTCAAGGAGGAACTACGAGCAGTACTTC,CASSSRRNYEQYF
.,TRBV29-1,TRBJ2-1,.,TGCAGCGTTGCTACAGGCTCCTACAATGAGCAGTTCTTC,CSVATGSYNEQFF
.,TRBV7-9,TRBJ2-3,.,TGTGCCAGCAGCTTAGCGGGGCTAGATACGCAGTATTTT,CASSLAGLDTQYF
TRBD1,TRBV6-1,TRBJ2-1,.,TGTGCCGTCCAGGGGGCTCGATACAATGAGCAGTTCTTC,CAVQGARYNEQFF
.,TRBV9,TRBJ1-3,once,TGTGCCAGCAGCAGCGATAACCCAGGGGTAGCTGGAAACACCATATATTTT,CASSSDNPGVAGNTIYF
.,TRBV14,TRBJ2-7,.,TGTGCCAGCAGCCACAACGTACTCGAGATGGACTTTGACTCCTACGAGCAGTACTTC,CASSHNVLEMDFDSYEQYF
TRBD2,TRBV18,TRBJ2-2,.,TGTGCCAGCTCCACGGGACTAGCGGTTACCGGGGAGCTGTTTTTT,CASSTGLAVTGELFF
TRBD2,TRBV18,TRBJ2-1,.,TGTGCCAGCTCACCTGGGACTAGCGGGATCAATGAGCAGTTCTTC,CASSPGTSGINEQFF
.,TRBV5-1,TRBJ2-1,once,TGCGCCAGCAGCTTTTTAACGGGAGCAAATGAGCAGTTCTTC,CASSFLTGANEQFF
TRBD1,TRBV27,TRBJ2-3,.,TGTGCCAGCAGTTCACACAGGGGGCGCACAGATACGCAGTATTTT,CASSSHRGRTDTQYF
TRBD1,TRBV5-1,TRBJ2-1,.,TGCGCCAGCAGCTTGGCCATTTCGGACAGGGTGTTGAGTGAGCAGTTCTTC,CASSLAISDRVLSEQFF
TRBD2,TRBV5-6,TRBJ2-2,.,TGTGCCAGCAGTTTCGCCGGGACTAGCGGAATCACCGGGGAGCTGTTTTTT,CASSFAGTSGITGELFF
TRBD1,TRBV27,TRBJ2-3,.,TGTGCCAGCAGACCCCGGACAGGGGGCACAGATACGCAGTATTTT,CASRPRTGGTDTQYF
TRBD2,TRBV11-2,TRBJ2-1,.,TGTGCCAGCAGCCCTCGGGCGGGAGGGTCCAATGAGCAGTTCTTC,CASSPRAGGSNEQFF
TRBD2,TRBV9,TRBJ2-1,once,TGTGCCAGCAGCGCTTCCGGGGGGTCCTACAATGAGCAGTTCTTC,CASSASGGSYNEQFF